This passage covers 11 T cell receptor beta chains from one sample sequenced in a study of blood T cell repertoires in COVID-19. Data came from immunoSEQ multiplex PCR; TCRdb stores just in-frame clones and leaves some out. The data hold about 380,000 clones, with more than 65% observed a single time. The specimen was peripheral blood. These TCRs come from a human donor with acute or convalescent COVID-19. The donor label of this sample is uncertain.

This clone was counted a few times. The rearrangement uses TRBV3-1 (or the pseudogene TRBV3-2) and TRBJ2-1; tentative D call: TRBD1 (6 bases). CDR3 length equals 13 residues. Looked up from germline, CDR1 is LGHDT and CDR2 is YNNKEL (reference sequence). V lost 3 bases to trimming and J lost 7 bases, with 10 bases between them. The CDR3: CASSHSQGNEQFF. In DNA, the CDR3 is TGTGCCAGCAGCCATTCACAGGGAAATGAGCAGTTCTTC.

This sequence joins TRBV7-9 and TRBJ2-5, with TRBD2 matching 9 bases. V lost 7 bases to trimming and J lost 4 bases; unmatched junction nucleotides: 7. This CDR3 comprises 14 residues. Germline-derived CDR1 and CDR2 are SEHNR and FQNEAQ (reference sequence). CDR3: CASTAGGPLETQYF. The CDR3 nucleotides are TGTGCCAGCACCGCGGGGGGGCCTTTAGAGACCCAGTACTTC.

The chain is built from TRBV5-4 and TRBJ2-1; TRBD1 matches at 7 bases. V shed 4 bases, J shed 6 bases, and the junction held 10 bases outside the gene matches. The germline V gene encodes CDR1 SGHNT and CDR2 YYREEE (reference sequence). CDR3 length: 15 residues. Here the CDR3 DNA reads TGTGCCAGCAGCGGATCCAGACAGGGCGTCAATGAGCAGTTCTTC. The encoded protein is CASSGSRQGVNEQFF.

The genes are TRBV5-1 and TRBJ2-2, with TRBD1 matching over 10 bases. V shed 4 bases and J 7 bases; nucleotides not matched to a gene: 10. Germline values: CDR1 SGHRS, CDR2 YFSETQ. CDR3 length: 16 amino acids. In DNA, the CDR3 is TGCGCCAGCAGCGCGAGGGGACAGGGGATCAGCGGGGAGCTGTTTTTT. This codes for CASSARGQGISGELFF.

The table lists this clone with a count of one. CDR3 sequence reads: CASSHGNYGYTF. The CDR3 nucleotides read TGTGCCAGCAGCCACGGGAACTATGGCTACACCTTC. The genes are TRBV14 and TRBJ1-2, with D hard to call. The V gene's germline CDR1 is SGHDN and CDR2 FVKESK. Trimming took 3 bases from V and 2 from J, leaving 4 bases between them. CDR3 length: 12 residues.

The chain recombines TRBV3-1 (or the pseudogene TRBV3-2) with TRBJ1-6, with D unresolved. Germline values: CDR1 LGHDT, CDR2 YNNKEL (reference sequence). The ends were cut back, 3 bases at V and 7 bases at J, with 10 bases in the middle. The CDR3 totals 14 residues. The chain's CDR3 is CASSHRRENSPLHF. CDR3 sequence (DNA): TGTGCCAGCAGCCATCGACGGGAGAATTCACCCCTCCACTTT.

The chain joins TRBV3-1 (or the pseudogene TRBV3-2) to TRBJ2-7, with D uncertain. Germline lookup yields CDR1 LGHDT and CDR2 YNNKEL (reference sequence). The CDR3 has 13 residues. Trimming shortened V by 3 bases and J by 2 bases, and 8 bases separated the two germline ends. This CDR3 reads CASSHEVPYEQYF. The CDR3 bases are TGTGCCAGCAGCCACGAGGTCCCCTACGAGCAGTACTTC.

The chain is built from TRBV5-8 and TRBJ2-7; a weak D match, TRBD1 (5 bases). Germline CDR1 and CDR2: SGHTS and YDEGEE. CDR3 length: 13 amino acids. V lost 2 bases and J 6 bases, leaving 12 bases between the germline ends. The CDR3 coding sequence is TGTGCCAGCAGCTTTGGTTCAGGGTTCGAGCAGTACTTC. This gives the protein CASSFGSGFEQYF.

V gene TRBV2 combines with J gene TRBJ1-2, with unresolved D. There are 15 residues in the CDR3. Germline values: CDR1 SNHLY, CDR2 FYNNEI. V was trimmed by 6 bases and J by 8 bases, leaving 22 bases between them. The CDR3 nucleotides are TGTGCCAGCAGACCCCGAGACACGGCCGTTGTAGGCTACACCTTC. Encoded protein: CASRPRDTAVVGYTF.

The chain's CDR3 is CSAPPIYGYTF. The CDR3 bases are TGCAGTGCCCCTCCTATCTATGGCTACACCTTC. The gene calls are TRBV20-1 and TRBJ1-2, with D hard to call. The CDR3 has 11 residues. Germline loops: CDR1 DFQATT, CDR2 SNEGSKA (reference sequence). Trimming removed 6 bases from V and 4 bases from J, with 9 bases in between.

This clone appeared a few times. The chain carries TRBV5-5 and TRBJ2-7; D not certain. The CDR3 totals 13 residues. V lost 6 bases, J lost 11 bases, and 21 bases lay in between. Germline values: CDR1 SGHKS, CDR2 YYEKEE (reference sequence). Here the CDR3 reads CASTPRVPNHEYF. For the CDR3, the DNA is TGTGCCAGCACCCCCCGGGTTCCGAATCACGAGTACTTC.